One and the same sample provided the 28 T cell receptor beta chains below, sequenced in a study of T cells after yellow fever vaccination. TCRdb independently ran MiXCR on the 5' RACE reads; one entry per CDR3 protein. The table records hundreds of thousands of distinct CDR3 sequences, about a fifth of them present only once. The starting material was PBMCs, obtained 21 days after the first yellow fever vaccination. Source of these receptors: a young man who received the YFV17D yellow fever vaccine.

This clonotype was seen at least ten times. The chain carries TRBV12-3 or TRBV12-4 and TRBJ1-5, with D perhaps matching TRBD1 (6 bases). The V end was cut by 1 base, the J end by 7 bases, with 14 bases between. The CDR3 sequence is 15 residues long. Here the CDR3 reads CASSLGWAGAQPQHF. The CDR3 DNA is TGTGCCAGCAGTTTAGGGTGGGCAGGGGCGCAGCCCCAGCATTTT.

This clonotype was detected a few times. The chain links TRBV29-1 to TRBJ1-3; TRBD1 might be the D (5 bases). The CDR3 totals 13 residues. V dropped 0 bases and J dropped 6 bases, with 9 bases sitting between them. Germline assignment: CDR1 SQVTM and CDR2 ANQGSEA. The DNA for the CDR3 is TGCAGCGTTGAAGACGGGGGGAAAAACACCATATATTTT. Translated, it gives CSVEDGGKNTIYF.

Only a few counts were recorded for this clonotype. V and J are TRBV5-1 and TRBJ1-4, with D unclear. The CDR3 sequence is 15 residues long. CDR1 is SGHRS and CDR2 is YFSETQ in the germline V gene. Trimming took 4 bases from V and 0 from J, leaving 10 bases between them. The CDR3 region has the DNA TGCGCCAGCAGCGCTGGGAGGGCAACTAATGAAAAACTGTTTTTT. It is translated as CASSAGRATNEKLFF.

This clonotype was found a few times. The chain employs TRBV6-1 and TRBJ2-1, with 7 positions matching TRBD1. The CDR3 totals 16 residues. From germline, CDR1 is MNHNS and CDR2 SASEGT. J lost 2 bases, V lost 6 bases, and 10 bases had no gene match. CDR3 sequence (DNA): TGTGCCAGCAGGACAGGGCACGGGGAACCCTACAATGAGCAGTTCTTC. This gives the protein CASRTGHGEPYNEQFF.

CDR3 residues: CAISEHSGQPQHF. CDR3 sequence (DNA): TGTGCCATCAGTGAACATTCTGGTCAGCCCCAGCATTTT. The V and J genes are TRBV10-3 and TRBJ1-5; D remains ambiguous. Germline CDR1 ENHRY, CDR2 SYGVKD. Trimming left V 3 bases short and J 6 bases short, with 9 bases between. The CDR3 runs 13 residues.

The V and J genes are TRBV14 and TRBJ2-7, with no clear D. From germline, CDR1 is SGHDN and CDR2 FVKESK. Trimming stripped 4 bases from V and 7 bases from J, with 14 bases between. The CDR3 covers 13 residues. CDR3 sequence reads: CASSPLRVKEQYF. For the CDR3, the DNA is TGTGCCAGCAGCCCCCTTCGAGTCAAAGAGCAGTACTTC.

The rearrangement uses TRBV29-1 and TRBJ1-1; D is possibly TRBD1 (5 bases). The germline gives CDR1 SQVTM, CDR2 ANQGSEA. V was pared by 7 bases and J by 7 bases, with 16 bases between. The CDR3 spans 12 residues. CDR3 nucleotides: TGCAGCGCCACGGGGGAGTTCGGTGAAGCTTTCTTT. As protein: CSATGEFGEAFF. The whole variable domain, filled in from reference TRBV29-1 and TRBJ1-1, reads SAVISQKPSRDICQRGTSLTIQCQVDSQVTMMFWYRQQPGQSLTLIATANQGSEATYESGFVIDKFPISRPNLTFSTLTVSNMSPEDSSIYLCSATGEFGEAFFGQGTRLTVV.

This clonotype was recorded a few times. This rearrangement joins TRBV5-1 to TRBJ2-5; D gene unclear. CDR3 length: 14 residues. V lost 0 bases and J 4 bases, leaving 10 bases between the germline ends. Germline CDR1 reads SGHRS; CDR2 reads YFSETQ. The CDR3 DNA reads TGCGCCAGCAGCTTGGCTAAAGGCTCAGAGACCCAGTACTTC. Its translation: CASSLAKGSETQYF.

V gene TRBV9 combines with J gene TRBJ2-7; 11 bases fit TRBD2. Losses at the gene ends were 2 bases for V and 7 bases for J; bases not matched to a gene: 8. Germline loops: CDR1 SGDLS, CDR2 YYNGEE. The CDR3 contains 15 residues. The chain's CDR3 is CASSVRGLAGGEQYF. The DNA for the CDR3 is TGTGCCAGCAGCGTCAGAGGACTAGCGGGCGGGGAGCAGTACTTC.

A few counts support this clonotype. CDR3 coding DNA: TGCGCCAGCAGCCCACGGGAGGGGCGGAGGGAAGAGACCCAGTACTTC. Protein product: CASSPREGRREETQYF. The rearrangement uses TRBV5-1 and TRBJ2-5; 8 bases are shared with TRBD2. The CDR3 spans 16 residues. The V segment lost 4 bases and the J segment 3 bases; nucleotides outside the gene matches: 11. Germline assignment: CDR1 SGHRS and CDR2 YFSETQ.

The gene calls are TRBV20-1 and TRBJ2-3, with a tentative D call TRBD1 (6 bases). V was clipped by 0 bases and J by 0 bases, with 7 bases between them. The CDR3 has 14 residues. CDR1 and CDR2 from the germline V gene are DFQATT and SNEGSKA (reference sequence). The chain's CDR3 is CSARDTGSTDTQYF. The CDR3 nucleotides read TGCAGTGCTAGAGATACAGGGAGCACAGATACGCAGTATTTT.

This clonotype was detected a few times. For the CDR3, the DNA is TGTGCCAGTAGTATAGGGGCGGGCCTACCCTACGAGCAGTACTTC. Its translation is CASSIGAGLPYEQYF. This chain joins TRBV19 and TRBJ2-7; a weak D match, TRBD2 (5 bases). Germline V CDR1 and CDR2: LNHDA, SQIVND (reference sequence). The CDR3 totals 15 residues. Trimming left V 1 base short and J 2 bases short, with 12 bases between. The full variable domain, rest sourced from reference TRBV19 and TRBJ2-7, is DGGITQSPKYLFRKEGQNVTLSCEQNLNHDAMYWYRQDPGQGLRLIYYSQIVNDFQKGDIAEGYSVSREKKESFPLTVTSAQKNPTAFYLCASSIGAGLPYEQYFGPGTRLTVT.

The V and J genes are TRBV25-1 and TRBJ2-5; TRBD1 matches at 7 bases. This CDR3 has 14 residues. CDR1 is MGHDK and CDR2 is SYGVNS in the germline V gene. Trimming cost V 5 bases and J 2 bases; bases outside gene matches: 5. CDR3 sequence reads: CASSYLDRQETQYF. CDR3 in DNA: TGTGCCAGCAGTTACCTGGACAGGCAAGAGACCCAGTACTTC.

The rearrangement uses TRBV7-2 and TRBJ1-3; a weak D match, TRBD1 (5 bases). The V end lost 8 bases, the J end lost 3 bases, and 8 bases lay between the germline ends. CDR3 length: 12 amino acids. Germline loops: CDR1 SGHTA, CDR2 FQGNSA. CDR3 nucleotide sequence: TGTGCCAGCCGGGGGGGTGGAAACACCATATATTTT. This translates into CASRGGGNTIYF.

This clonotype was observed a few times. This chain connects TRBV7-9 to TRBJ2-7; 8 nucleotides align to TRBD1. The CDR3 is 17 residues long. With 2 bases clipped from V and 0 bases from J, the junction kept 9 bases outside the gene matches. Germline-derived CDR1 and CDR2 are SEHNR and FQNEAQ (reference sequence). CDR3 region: CASSLLQGDTSSYEQYV. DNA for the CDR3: TGTGCCAGCAGCTTATTACAGGGGGATACTAGCTCCTACGAGCAGTACGTC.

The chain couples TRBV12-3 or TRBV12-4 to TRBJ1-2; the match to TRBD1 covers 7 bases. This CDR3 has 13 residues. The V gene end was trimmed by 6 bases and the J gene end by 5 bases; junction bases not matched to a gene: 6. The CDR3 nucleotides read TGTGCCAGCAGCATGGACAGGCCGTATGGCTACACCTTC. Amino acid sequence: CASSMDRPYGYTF.

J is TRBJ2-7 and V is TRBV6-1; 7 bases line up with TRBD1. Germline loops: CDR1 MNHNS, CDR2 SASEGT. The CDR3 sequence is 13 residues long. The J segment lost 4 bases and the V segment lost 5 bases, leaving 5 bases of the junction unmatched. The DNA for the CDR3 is TGTGCCAGCAGTCCTTACAGGGGTTACGAGCAGTACGTC. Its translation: CASSPYRGYEQYV.

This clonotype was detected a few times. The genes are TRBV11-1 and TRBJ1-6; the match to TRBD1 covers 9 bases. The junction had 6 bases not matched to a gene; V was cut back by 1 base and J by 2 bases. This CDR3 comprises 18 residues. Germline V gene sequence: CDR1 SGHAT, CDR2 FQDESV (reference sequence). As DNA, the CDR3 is TGTGCCAGCAGCTTAGAGGACAGGGGAGTCGCCTATAATTCACCCCTCCACTTT. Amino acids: CASSLEDRGVAYNSPLHF.

The CDR3 spells CASSLPDGKRDGYTF. The DNA of the CDR3 is TGTGCCAGCAGTCTCCCGGACGGAAAACGAGATGGCTACACCTTC. The rearrangement links TRBV6-2 or TRBV6-3 to TRBJ1-2; no clear D gene. The CDR3 is 15 amino acids. In germline, CDR1 is MNHEY, CDR2 SVGEGT. V was trimmed by 5 bases and J by 6 bases, leaving 19 bases between them.

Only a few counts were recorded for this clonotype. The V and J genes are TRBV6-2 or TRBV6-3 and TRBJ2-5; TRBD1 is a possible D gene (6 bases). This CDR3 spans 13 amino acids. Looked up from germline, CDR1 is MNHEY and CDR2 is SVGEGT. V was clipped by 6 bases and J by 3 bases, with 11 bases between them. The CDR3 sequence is CASRYQGKETQYF. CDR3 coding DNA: TGTGCCAGCAGATACCAGGGGAAAGAGACCCAGTACTTC.

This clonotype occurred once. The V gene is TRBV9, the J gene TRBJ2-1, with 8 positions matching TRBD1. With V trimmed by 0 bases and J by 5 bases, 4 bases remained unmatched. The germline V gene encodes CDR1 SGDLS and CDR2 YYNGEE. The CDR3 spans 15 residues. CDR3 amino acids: CASSVEQGAHNEQFF. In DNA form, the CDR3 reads TGTGCCAGCAGCGTAGAGCAGGGGGCCCACAATGAGCAGTTCTTC.

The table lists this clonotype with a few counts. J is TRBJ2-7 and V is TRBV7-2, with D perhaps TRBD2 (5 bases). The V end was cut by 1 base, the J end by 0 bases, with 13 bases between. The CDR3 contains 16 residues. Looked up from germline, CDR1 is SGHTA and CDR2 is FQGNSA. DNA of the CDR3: TGTGCCAGCAGCTTAGTTGCGGGCGATAGCTCCTACGAGCAGTACTTC. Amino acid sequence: CASSLVAGDSSYEQYF.

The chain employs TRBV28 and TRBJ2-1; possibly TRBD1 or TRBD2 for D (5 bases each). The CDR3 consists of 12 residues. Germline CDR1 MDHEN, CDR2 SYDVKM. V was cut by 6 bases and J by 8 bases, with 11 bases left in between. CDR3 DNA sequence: TGTGCCAGCAGGCGCCGGGACGATGAGCAGTTCTTC. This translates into CASRRRDDEQFF. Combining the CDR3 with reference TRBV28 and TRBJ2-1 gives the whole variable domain DVKVTQSSRYLVKRTGEKVFLECVQDMDHENMFWYRQDPGLGLRLIYFSYDVKMKEKGDIPEGYSVSREKKERFSLILESASTNQTSMYLCASRRRDDEQFFGPGTRLTVL.

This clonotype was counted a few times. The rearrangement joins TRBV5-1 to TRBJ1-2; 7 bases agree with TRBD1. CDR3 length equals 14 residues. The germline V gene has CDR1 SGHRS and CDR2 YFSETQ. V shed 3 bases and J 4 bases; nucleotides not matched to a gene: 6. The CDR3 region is CASSSSGTAYGYTF. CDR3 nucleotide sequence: TGCGCCAGCAGCTCATCAGGGACAGCCTATGGCTACACCTTC.

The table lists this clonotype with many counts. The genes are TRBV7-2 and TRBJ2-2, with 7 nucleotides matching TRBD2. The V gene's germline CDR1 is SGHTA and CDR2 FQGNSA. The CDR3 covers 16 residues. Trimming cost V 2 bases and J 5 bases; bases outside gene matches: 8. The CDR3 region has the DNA TGTGCCAGCAGCTTACAGATTGCTAGCGGAACCGGGGAGCTGTTTTTT. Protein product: CASSLQIASGTGELFF.

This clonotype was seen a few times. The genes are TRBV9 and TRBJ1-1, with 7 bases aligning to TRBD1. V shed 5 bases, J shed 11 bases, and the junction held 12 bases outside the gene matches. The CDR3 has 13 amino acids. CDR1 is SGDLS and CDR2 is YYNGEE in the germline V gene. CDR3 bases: TGTGCCAGCAGTCCGGGACAGTGGAGACAGGCTTTCTTT. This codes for CASSPGQWRQAFF.

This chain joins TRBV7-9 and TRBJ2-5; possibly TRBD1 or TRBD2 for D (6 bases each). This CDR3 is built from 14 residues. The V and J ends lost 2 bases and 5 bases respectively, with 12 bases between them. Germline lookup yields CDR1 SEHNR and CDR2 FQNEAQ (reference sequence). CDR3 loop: CASSLRQAGETQYF. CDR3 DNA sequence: TGTGCCAGCAGCTTAAGACAGGCGGGGGAGACCCAGTACTTC.

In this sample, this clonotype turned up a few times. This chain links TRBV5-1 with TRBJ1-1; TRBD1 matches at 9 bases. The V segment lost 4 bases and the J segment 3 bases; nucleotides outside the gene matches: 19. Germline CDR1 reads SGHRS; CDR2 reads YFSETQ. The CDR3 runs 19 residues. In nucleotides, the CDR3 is TGCGCCAGCAGCCCGAGGACAGGGGAAACGCTCAAGGGGGACACTGAAGCTTTCTTT. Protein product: CASSPRTGETLKGDTEAFF.